One and the same sample provided the 30 T cell receptor beta chains below, sequenced in a study of CD8 T cells in Susac syndrome. When the RNA was reverse transcribed, random hexamers were used with an input of about 0.5 to 1 ug. TCRdb analysed the immunoSEQ multiplex PCR reads with MiXCR anew, one entry per CDR3 protein. In the table there are some 150,000 distinct CDR3 sequences, roughly 96% of which are singletons. Sample: CD8+ T cells from PBMCs. The receptors come from a human donor with multiple sclerosis.

The J gene is TRBJ2-1, the V gene TRBV20-1; D perhaps matches TRBD2 (5 bases). V lost 6 bases, J lost 7 bases, and 19 bases lay in between. CDR1 DFQATT and CDR2 SNEGSKA come from the germline V gene (reference sequence). This CDR3 spans 14 amino acids. In DNA, the CDR3 is TGCAGTGCCCCGGGGAGCGGCCCCTTGAATGAGCAGTTCTTC. Its protein product is CSAPGSGPLNEQFF.

This chain links TRBV2 with TRBJ1-5; D call uncertain. Between the trimmed V and J ends, which lost 0 bases and 0 bases, there was a span of 3 bases. Germline lookup yields CDR1 SNHLY and CDR2 FYNNEI. The CDR3 has 14 residues. In DNA form, the CDR3 reads TGTGCCAGCAGTGAAGCGTATAGCAATCAGCCCCAGCATTTT. Protein: CASSEAYSNQPQHF.

This clonotype was seen only once. The rearrangement uses TRBV11-2 and TRBJ1-6; weak D call: TRBD1 (5 bases). The CDR3 sequence is 13 residues long. Germline values: CDR1 SGHAT, CDR2 FQNNGV. V was shortened by 8 bases and J by 7 bases, with 12 bases between the two germline ends. The CDR3 DNA follows: TGTGCCAGCGGCGACGAGGGGAATTCACCCCTCCACTTT. Protein: CASGDEGNSPLHF.

This clonotype was counted a single time. The chain combines TRBV20-1 with TRBJ2-3, with 8 bases that match TRBD1. The CDR3 sequence is 17 residues long. Germline trimming cut 2 bases from V and 4 bases from J; bases unmatched to any gene: 14. The germline CDR1 and CDR2 sequences are DFQATT and SNEGSKA (reference sequence). The CDR3 region has the DNA TGCAGTGCTAGAACTCACCTGACAGGGGCAAGCGCAGATACGCAGTATTTT. This sequence encodes CSARTHLTGASADTQYF.

The CDR3 region has the DNA TGTGCCAGCAGTTTACGGGGGACCCACGAGCAGTACGTC. Its protein product is CASSLRGTHEQYV. The V call is TRBV28, the J call TRBJ2-7; D possibly corresponds to TRBD2 (6 bases). The CDR3 length is 13 residues. In germline, CDR1 is MDHEN, CDR2 SYDVKM. The V end was cut by 2 bases, the J end by 5 bases, with 10 bases between.

The chain is built from TRBV7-6 and TRBJ2-5, with D maybe TRBD1 (6 bases). CDR1 is SGHVS, CDR2 FNYEAQ, per germline. This CDR3 is 15 amino acids long. Between the trimmed V and J ends, which lost 4 bases and 5 bases, there was a span of 17 bases. The CDR3: CASSSGEWGLETQYF. The CDR3, as DNA: TGTGCCAGCAGCTCAGGCGAGTGGGGGCTGGAGACCCAGTACTTC.

The chain links TRBV9 to TRBJ2-5; 8 bases match TRBD1. The V and J ends lost 3 bases and 0 bases, in that order; junction bases with no gene match: 4. The germline CDR1 and CDR2 sequences are SGDLS and YYNGEE. The CDR3 runs to 15 residues. The CDR3 bases are TGTGCCAGCAGCGGGGACAGGACCCACCAAGAGACCCAGTACTTC. Its translation: CASSGDRTHQETQYF.

The chain is built from TRBV6-5 and TRBJ1-1, with 9 positions matching TRBD1. The length of the CDR3 is 17 residues. Per the germline V gene, CDR1 is MNHEY and CDR2 is SVGAGI. V was pared by 4 bases and J by 8 bases, with 17 bases of the junction left unmatched. The CDR3 DNA reads TGTGCCAGCAGTTTGTATTACGGCCGGACAGGGGCAGACGAAGCTTTCTTT. It is translated as CASSLYYGRTGADEAFF.

The genes are TRBV11-2 and TRBJ1-2; unclear D gene. The CDR3 consists of 14 residues. The V gene's germline CDR1 is SGHAT and CDR2 FQNNGV. Between the trimmed V and J ends, which lost 5 bases and 3 bases, there was a span of 13 bases. CDR3: CASSAVPWDYGYTF. CDR3 coding DNA: TGTGCCAGCAGCGCCGTACCCTGGGACTATGGCTACACCTTC.

V gene TRBV20-1 combines with J gene TRBJ2-4, with unresolved D. The V end lost 5 bases, the J end lost 6 bases, and 11 bases lay between the germline ends. The CDR3 loop spans 12 amino acids. Germline V gene sequence: CDR1 DFQATT, CDR2 SNEGSKA (reference sequence). The CDR3 loop reads CSAPWGGNIQYF. DNA of the CDR3: TGCAGTGCTCCGTGGGGTGGAAACATTCAGTACTTC.

The chain employs TRBV5-1 and TRBJ1-2; weak D call: TRBD1 (6 bases). Trimming removed 0 bases from V and 3 bases from J, with 15 bases in between. The CDR3 totals 16 residues. The germline CDR1 and CDR2 sequences are SGHRS and YFSETQ. CDR3 DNA: TGCGCCAGCAGCTTGGAACAGGGACGATTCCACTATGGCTACACCTTC. It specifies CASSLEQGRFHYGYTF.

This chain uses TRBV20-1 with TRBJ1-6; maybe TRBD1 (5 bases). The length of the CDR3 is 15 residues. The germline V and J ends were trimmed by 2 bases and 10 bases, with 18 bases remaining between them. CDR1 DFQATT and CDR2 SNEGSKA come from the germline V gene (reference sequence). The CDR3 sequence is CSARTYLGPRSPLHF. The CDR3 coding sequence is TGCAGTGCTAGAACCTACCTGGGACCACGGTCACCCCTCCACTTT.

The chain is built from TRBV29-1 and TRBJ2-3, with 8 bases that match TRBD1. The V and J ends lost 2 bases and 6 bases, in that order; junction bases with no gene match: 13. The length of the CDR3 is 16 residues. Germline assignment: CDR1 SQVTM and CDR2 ANQGSEA. The chain's CDR3 is CSVEPVPGQGIDTQYF. The CDR3, as DNA: TGCAGCGTTGAACCCGTGCCCGGACAGGGAATCGATACGCAGTATTTT.

The chain joins TRBV27 to TRBJ1-6; D gene unclear. The CDR3 contains 13 residues. Germline values: CDR1 MNHEY, CDR2 SMNVEV (reference sequence). V lost 2 bases and J lost 13, with 12 bases in between. The CDR3 DNA follows: TGTGCCAGCAGTTTAACGCAATCCTTGCCCCTCCACTTT. Translation gives CASSLTQSLPLHF.

The rearrangement uses TRBV20-1 and TRBJ2-5; D is ambiguous. This CDR3 is 13 amino acids long. V was cut by 6 bases and J by 2 bases, with 13 bases left in between. Germline-derived CDR1 and CDR2 are DFQATT and SNEGSKA (reference sequence). The CDR3 DNA reads TGCAGTGCCAACGGCCCTTCGCAAGAGACCCAGTACTTC. It translates to CSANGPSQETQYF.

This chain joins TRBV3-1 and TRBJ1-2; D not certain. The CDR3 runs 14 residues. The V end lost 4 bases, the J end lost 3 bases, and 12 bases lay between the germline ends. Germline assignment: CDR1 LGHDT and CDR2 YNNKEL (reference sequence). The CDR3: CASSPDKLDYGYTF. The CDR3 bases are TGTGCCAGCAGCCCAGACAAGCTTGACTATGGCTACACCTTC. Full variable domain (rest looked up from reference TRBV3-1 and TRBJ1-2): DTAVSQTPKYLVTQMGNDKSIKCEQNLGHDTMYWYKQDSKKFLKIMFSYNNKELIINETVPNRFSPKSPDKAHLNLHINSLELGDSAVYFCASSPDKLDYGYTFGSGTRLTVV.

The genes are TRBV11-2 and TRBJ1-2; perhaps TRBD1 as D (6 bases). The CDR3 spans 15 residues. Deletions cut 4 bases from V and 1 base from J, with 13 bases between. Germline CDR1 SGHAT, CDR2 FQNNGV. The CDR3 spells CASSSRTAINYGYTF. The DNA of the CDR3 is TGTGCCAGCAGCTCCCGGACAGCTATTAACTATGGCTACACCTTC.

The chain links TRBV9 to TRBJ1-1; 12 bases match TRBD1. CDR1 is SGDLS and CDR2 is YYNGEE in the germline V gene. CDR3 length: 20 amino acids. The V and J ends lost 3 bases and 2 bases, in that order; junction bases with no gene match: 17. Here the CDR3 reads CASSGTPLSGTGGINTEAFF. The CDR3 DNA follows: TGTGCCAGCAGCGGGACGCCCCTATCTGGGACAGGGGGCATTAACACTGAAGCTTTCTTT.

The chain carries TRBV11-2 and TRBJ2-5; D may be TRBD2 (6 bases). CDR1 is SGHAT and CDR2 is FQNNGV in the germline V gene. The CDR3 has 16 residues. The V gene lost 5 bases and the J gene lost 4 bases, with 20 bases spanning the gap. The CDR3 sequence: CASSRYTGTQPETQYF. The CDR3 DNA reads as TGTGCCAGCAGCCGATATACCGGGACTCAACCAGAGACCCAGTACTTC.

The rearrangement uses TRBV27 and TRBJ1-1; D may be TRBD1 (6 bases). The ends were cut back, 3 bases at V and 8 bases at J, with 13 bases in the middle. CDR3 size: 13 residues. CDR1 MNHEY and CDR2 SMNVEV come from the germline V gene (reference sequence). The CDR3 region has the DNA TGTGCCAGCAGTTTCCCGGAGAGGGGGGAAGCTTTCTTT. It is translated as CASSFPERGEAFF.

The CDR3 DNA follows: TGTGCCAGCACCTCGCCGGGGGCTACCACAGATACGCAGTATTTT. Encoded protein: CASTSPGATTDTQYF. V gene TRBV27 combines with J gene TRBJ2-3; D may match TRBD1 or TRBD2 (6 bases each). The CDR3 has 15 residues. The germline V gene has CDR1 MNHEY and CDR2 SMNVEV (reference sequence). The germline V and J ends were trimmed by 7 bases and 2 bases, with 16 bases remaining between them.

The chain uses TRBV4-1 and TRBJ2-4; D perhaps matches TRBD2 (6 bases). The CDR3 has 22 amino acids. Trimming left V 1 base short and J 0 bases short, with 28 bases between. Germline V gives CDR1 MGHRA, CDR2 YSYEKL. For the CDR3, the DNA is TGCGCCAGCAGCCAAGCGTCTCCACCCCAATTCGGGGGTAGTGAAGCCAAAAACATTCAGTACTTC. Translation: CASSQASPPQFGGSEAKNIQYF.

The CDR3 region has the DNA TGTGCCAGCAGCCCGGGGACTCTGAGCTCCTACAATGAGCAGTTCTTC. Translated, it gives CASSPGTLSSYNEQFF. The V call is TRBV12-3 or TRBV12-4, the J call TRBJ2-1; tentatively, D is TRBD2 (6 bases). Trimming cost V 6 bases and J 0 bases, with 15 bases left between them. The CDR3 extends over 16 amino acids.

This chain uses TRBV12-3 or TRBV12-4 with TRBJ2-1; no clear D. CDR3 length: 11 residues. V was pared by 6 bases and J by 12 bases, with 12 bases between. The CDR3 DNA reads as TGTGCCAGCAGGTATCTCAACGGGCAGTTCTTC. It specifies CASRYLNGQFF.

Only one count was recorded for this clonotype. This chain joins TRBV11-2 and TRBJ2-7; TRBD1 aligns across 11 bases. Germline V CDR1 and CDR2: SGHAT, FQNNGV. The CDR3 totals 16 residues. The V segment lost 4 bases and the J segment 5 bases; nucleotides outside the gene matches: 10. CDR3 in amino acids: CASSSQGGTGGHEQYF. In DNA form, the CDR3 reads TGTGCCAGCAGCTCACAGGGTGGGACAGGGGGTCACGAGCAGTACTTC. Using reference TRBV11-2 and TRBJ2-7 for the parts outside the CDR3, the full variable domain is EAGVAQSPRYKIIEKRQSVAFWCNPISGHATLYWYQQILGQGPKLLIQFQNNGVVDDSQLPKDRFSAERLKGVDSTLKIQPAKLEDSAVYLCASSSQGGTGGHEQYFGPGTRLTVT.

The chain has TRBV2 and TRBJ1-1; tentative D call: TRBD1 (5 bases). The CDR3 extends over 14 amino acids. Germline CDR1 reads SNHLY; CDR2 reads FYNNEI. V was clipped by 4 bases and J by 7 bases, with 16 bases between them. DNA of the CDR3: TGTGCCAGCAGTGTTCGGGACCGCACTGGTGAAGCTTTCTTT. Protein: CASSVRDRTGEAFF.

This clonotype was counted a few times. This chain connects TRBV6-5 to TRBJ2-5, with D uncertain. This CDR3 region has 11 residues. Deletions cut 6 bases from V and 6 bases from J, with 8 bases between. CDR1 is MNHEY, CDR2 SVGAGI, per germline. Here the CDR3 DNA reads TGTGCCAGCAGCCTGGGGAAGACCCAGTACTTC. Protein product: CASSLGKTQYF.

This clonotype has a single count. This chain links TRBV12-3 or TRBV12-4 with TRBJ2-3; TRBD2 agrees at 12 bases. The CDR3 contains 16 residues. V shed 6 bases, J shed 5 bases, and the junction held 9 bases outside the gene matches. Here the CDR3 DNA reads TGTGCCAGCAGCCTCGCTAGCGGGGGGGCCAGAGATACGCAGTATTTT. This sequence encodes CASSLASGGARDTQYF.

CDR3 DNA: TGTGCCAGCACCAAAAATAGGGGGGCGAACACTGAAGCTTTCTTT. Its translation is CASTKNRGANTEAFF. The rearrangement links TRBV14 to TRBJ1-1; perhaps TRBD1 as D (6 bases). Trimming took 7 bases from V and 1 from J, leaving 16 bases between them. CDR3 size: 15 residues. The V gene's germline CDR1 is SGHDN and CDR2 FVKESK. Combining the CDR3 with reference TRBV14 and TRBJ1-1 gives the whole variable domain EAGVTQFPSHSVIEKGQTVTLRCDPISGHDNLYWYRRVMGKEIKFLLHFVKESKQDESGMPNNRFLAERTGGTYSTLKVQPAELEDSGVYFCASTKNRGANTEAFFGQGTRLTVV.

The V call is TRBV7-6, the J call TRBJ1-5, with 10 nucleotides matching TRBD1. Unmatched junction bases numbered 6, after V lost 5 bases and J lost 5 bases. The CDR3 has 15 amino acids. Looked up from germline, CDR1 is SGHVS and CDR2 is FNYEAQ. The CDR3 nucleotides are TGTGCCAGCAGCCCAGGAGGGACAGGGGATCAGCCCCAGCATTTT. Protein product: CASSPGGTGDQPQHF.